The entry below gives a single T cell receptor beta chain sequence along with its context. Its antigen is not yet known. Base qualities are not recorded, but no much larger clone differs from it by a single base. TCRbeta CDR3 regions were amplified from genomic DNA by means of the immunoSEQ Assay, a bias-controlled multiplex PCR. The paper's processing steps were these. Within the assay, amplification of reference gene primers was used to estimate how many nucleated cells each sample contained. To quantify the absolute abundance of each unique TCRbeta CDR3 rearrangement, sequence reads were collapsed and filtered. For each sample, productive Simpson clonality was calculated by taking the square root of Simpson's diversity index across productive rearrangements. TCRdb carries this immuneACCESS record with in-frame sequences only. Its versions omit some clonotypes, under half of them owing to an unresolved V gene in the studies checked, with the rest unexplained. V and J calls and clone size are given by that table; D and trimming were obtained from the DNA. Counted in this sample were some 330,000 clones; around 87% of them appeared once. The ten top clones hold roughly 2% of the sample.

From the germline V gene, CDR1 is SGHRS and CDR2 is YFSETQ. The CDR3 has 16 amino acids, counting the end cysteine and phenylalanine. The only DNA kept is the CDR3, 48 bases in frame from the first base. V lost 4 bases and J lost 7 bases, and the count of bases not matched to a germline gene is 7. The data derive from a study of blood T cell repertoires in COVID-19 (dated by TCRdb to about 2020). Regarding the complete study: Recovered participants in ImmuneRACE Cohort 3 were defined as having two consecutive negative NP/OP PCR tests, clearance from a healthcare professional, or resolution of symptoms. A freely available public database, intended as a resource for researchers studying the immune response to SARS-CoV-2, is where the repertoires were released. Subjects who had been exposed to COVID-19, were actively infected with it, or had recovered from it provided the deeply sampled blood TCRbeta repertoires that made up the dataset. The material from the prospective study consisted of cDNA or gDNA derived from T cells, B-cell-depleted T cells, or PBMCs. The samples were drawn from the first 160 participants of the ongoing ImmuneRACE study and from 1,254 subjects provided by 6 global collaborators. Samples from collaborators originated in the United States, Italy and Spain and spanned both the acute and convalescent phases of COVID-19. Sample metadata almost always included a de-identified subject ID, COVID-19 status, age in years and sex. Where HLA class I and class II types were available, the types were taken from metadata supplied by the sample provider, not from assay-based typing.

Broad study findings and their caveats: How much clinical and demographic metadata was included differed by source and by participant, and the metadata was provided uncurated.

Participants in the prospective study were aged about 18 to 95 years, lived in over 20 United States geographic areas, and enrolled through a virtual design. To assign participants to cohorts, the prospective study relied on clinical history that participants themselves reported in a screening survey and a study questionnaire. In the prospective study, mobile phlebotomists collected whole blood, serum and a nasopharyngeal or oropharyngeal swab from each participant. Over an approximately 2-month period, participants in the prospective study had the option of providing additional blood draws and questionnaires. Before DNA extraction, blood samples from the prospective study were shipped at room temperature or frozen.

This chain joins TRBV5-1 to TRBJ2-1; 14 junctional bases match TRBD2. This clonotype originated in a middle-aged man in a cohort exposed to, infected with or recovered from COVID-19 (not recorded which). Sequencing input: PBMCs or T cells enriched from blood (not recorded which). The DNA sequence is TGCGCCAGCAGCACCGGGACTAGCGGGAGTGGGAATGAGCAGTTCTTC. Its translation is CASSTGTSGSGNEQFF. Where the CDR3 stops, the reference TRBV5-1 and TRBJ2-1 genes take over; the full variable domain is KAGVTQTPRYLIKTRGQQVTLSCSPISGHRSVSWYQQTPGQGLQFLFEYFSETQRNKGNFPGRFSGRQFSNSRSEMNVSTLELGDSALYLCASSTGTSGSGNEQFFGPGTRLTVL.